The present T cell receptor beta chain was sequenced within a study of naive and memory T cell subsets. Amplification of ligated cDNA took four PCR rounds with SP2 and nested alpha and beta constant primers. Blood and skin TCR RNA was reverse transcribed with alpha and beta constant primers. MiXCR was run by TCRdb on the 5' RACE reads, yielding one entry per CDR3 protein. The repertoire holds roughly 62,000 distinct CDR3 sequences, 7.2% seen once, with about 9.8% in the top ten. This clonotype was seen many times. V trimming: 6 bases; J trimming: 2 bases; junction bases outside the gene matches: 7. Germline V gene data show CDR1 as SNHLY and CDR2 as FYNNEI. The CDR3 has 16 residues. TCR cDNA received a 3' ligated oligonucleotide that carried a UMI. Input was roughly 1 to 1000 ng of DNase-treated total RNA without cell sorting.

The chain couples TRBV2 to TRBJ2-6; 7 bases are shared with TRBD2. This clonotype originated in a male donor in good health. In nucleotides, the CDR3 is TGTGCCAGCAGACGAAGGGAGGGCGCTGGGGCCAACGTCCTGACTTTC. Amino acid sequence: CASRRREGAGANVLTF.